Listed below are T cell receptor beta chains from one sample, sequenced in a study of shared clonotypes between healthy human individuals. TCRdb's copy holds only in-frame clones and misses some; the assay was immunoSEQ multiplex PCR. The table shows some 700,000 clones, with about 92% occurring only once. The sequencing input was memory CD8+ T cells from PBMCs. These receptors came from a man younger than 35 in good health. Some clones in this sample may be carry-over from other donors' samples. Both conserved end residues are part of each CDR3. Fields, in order: CDR3 protein, CDR3 DNA, D gene, clone size, J gene, V gene. The D gene is left open where the match is weak. Size is omitted from some rows. Given values are once, few, many or a class for expanded clones.

CASSELGVTIYEQYF	TGTGCCAGCAGTGAATTGGGGGTTACTATCTACGAGCAGTACTTC	-	once	TRBJ2-7	TRBV2
CASSLWAGIRYEQYF	TGTGCCAGCAGTTTATGGGCAGGGATTCGCTACGAGCAGTACTTC	-	-	TRBJ2-7	TRBV27
CASSTRAGGPTGRSYEQYF	TGTGCCAGTAGTACGAGAGCGGGAGGGCCTACCGGCCGCTCCTACGAGCAGTACTTC	TRBD2	-	TRBJ2-7	TRBV19
CASSYSRPTNYGYTF	TGTGCCAGCAGTTACTCGAGACCGACCAACTATGGCTACACCTTC	-	-	TRBJ1-2	TRBV6-6
CAGGRDSSRNYGYTF	TGTGCCGGGGGACGGGACTCTTCACGGAACTATGGCTACACCTTC	-	-	TRBJ1-2	TRBV28
CAIESERNEAFF	TGTGCCATCGAGTCCGAGCGCAATGAAGCTTTCTTT	-	once	TRBJ1-1	TRBV10-3
CASSPSGGTATYGYTF	TGTGCCAGCAGTCCCTCCGGGGGGACAGCGACCTATGGCTACACCTTC	TRBD1	-	TRBJ1-2	TRBV28
CASSLNGQATDTQYF	TGTGCCAGCAGTCTTAACGGACAGGCCACAGATACGCAGTATTTT	TRBD1	-	TRBJ2-3	TRBV7-3
CASSYSTGGEQYF	TGTGCCAGCAGTTACTCGACTGGGGGAGAGCAGTACTTC	-	-	TRBJ2-7	TRBV6-5
CASSRLTSGREAGEQFF	TGCGCCAGCAGCCGCCTGACTAGCGGGAGGGAGGCGGGTGAGCAGTTCTTC	TRBD2	-	TRBJ2-1	TRBV4-3
CASSFPDASPYQETQYF	TGTGCCAGCAGCTTCCCGGATGCTAGCCCGTACCAAGAGACCCAGTACTTC	-	-	TRBJ2-5	TRBV11-2
CASSVTNRRGGDTQYF	TGTGCCAGCAGCGTAACAAACAGGAGAGGGGGAGATACGCAGTATTTT	-	-	TRBJ2-3	TRBV9
CASSQGPGTDTQYF	TGTGCCAGCAGTCAGGGACCCGGCACAGATACGCAGTATTTT	-	-	TRBJ2-3	TRBV28
CASSYLAGYEQYF	TGTGCCAGCAGTTACCTAGCGGGCTACGAGCAGTACTTC	TRBD2	-	TRBJ2-7	TRBV6-5
CASSLRSGAGELFF	TGTGCCAGCAGTTTAAGGTCGGGGGCCGGGGAGCTGTTTTTT	-	-	TRBJ2-2	TRBV27
CASSFNGAGANVLTF	TGTGCCAGCAGCTTTAACGGCGCCGGGGCCAACGTCCTGACTTTC	-	-	TRBJ2-6	TRBV5-4
CASSHRGGTSGSIGAYNEQFF	TGCGCCAGCAGCCATCGAGGGGGGACTAGCGGGAGTATAGGAGCATACAATGAGCAGTTCTTC	TRBD2	-	TRBJ2-1	TRBV4-1
CASSPRGPGELFF	TGTGCCAGCAGTCCCCGCGGGCCCGGGGAGCTGTTTTTT	-	-	TRBJ2-2	TRBV27
CAISGGRATNEKLFF	TGTGCCATCAGTGGGGGACGGGCAACTAATGAAAAACTGTTTTTT	-	-	TRBJ1-4	TRBV10-3
CASSITGERTKNIQYF	TGTGCCAGCAGCATTACAGGGGAAAGGACCAAAAACATTCAGTACTTC	TRBD1	-	TRBJ2-4	TRBV5-6
CASRESRRGQDTQYF	TGTGCCAGCAGGGAGAGTAGGAGAGGCCAAGATACGCAGTATTTT	-	once	TRBJ2-3	TRBV6-5
CASSFRAQGTGPQHF	TGTGCCAGCAGTTTTCGAGCACAGGGAACTGGGCCCCAGCATTTT	-	-	TRBJ1-5	TRBV28
CASSPGGDQHF	TGTGCCAGCTCACCCGGGGGCGACCAGCATTTT	-	-	TRBJ1-5	TRBV18
CASGHQASGTTDTQYF	TGTGCCAGCGGTCACCAGGCTAGCGGGACCACAGATACGCAGTATTTT	TRBD2	-	TRBJ2-3	TRBV9
CASSSQRDQQFF	TGTGCCAGCAGCTCTCAGCGGGACCAGCAGTTCTTC	TRBD2	-	TRBJ2-1	TRBV5-4
CASSLAGTAQETQYF	TGTGCCAGCAGCTTAGCCGGGACAGCCCAAGAGACCCAGTACTTC	TRBD1	-	TRBJ2-5	TRBV7-3
CASSLGQHSMNTEAFF	TGTGCCAGCAGCCTAGGACAGCACAGTATGAACACTGAAGCTTTCTTT	-	-	TRBJ1-1	TRBV4-2
CASKGRGQGQPQHF	TGTGCCAGCAAGGGTAGGGGGCAGGGTCAGCCCCAGCATTTT	TRBD1	-	TRBJ1-5	TRBV28
CATSRVLWDGDTEAFF	TGTGCCACCAGCAGAGTCCTATGGGATGGTGACACTGAAGCTTTCTTT	-	-	TRBJ1-1	TRBV15
CASSYSAGGSYEQYF	TGTGCCAGCAGTTACTCAGCAGGGGGCTCCTACGAGCAGTACTTC	TRBD1	-	TRBJ2-7	TRBV6-5
CASSFQGQGYEQYF	TGTGCCAGCAGTTTTCAGGGACAGGGCTACGAGCAGTACTTC	TRBD1	-	TRBJ2-7	TRBV27
CASSFLAAYNEQFF	TGTGCCAGCAGTTTCCTGGCCGCGTACAATGAGCAGTTCTTC	-	-	TRBJ2-1	TRBV28
CASSRGRGDQPQHF	TGTGCCAGCAGCCGAGGTAGGGGTGATCAGCCCCAGCATTTT	-	-	TRBJ1-5	TRBV6-5
CASSRPGVDTYF	TGTGCCAGCAGCCGACCAGGCGTTGATACGTACTTC	-	-	TRBJ2-7	TRBV16
CASSQDRQINEQYF	TGCGCCAGCAGCCAAGATCGGCAGATCAACGAGCAGTACTTC	-	-	TRBJ2-7	TRBV4-3
CATGQGSYEQYF	TGTGCCACCGGACAGGGATCCTACGAGCAGTACTTC	TRBD1	-	TRBJ2-7	TRBV19
CASSQAPEFLYNEQFF	TGTGCCAGCAGCCAGGCCCCGGAATTCCTATACAATGAGCAGTTCTTC	-	-	TRBJ2-1	TRBV11-1